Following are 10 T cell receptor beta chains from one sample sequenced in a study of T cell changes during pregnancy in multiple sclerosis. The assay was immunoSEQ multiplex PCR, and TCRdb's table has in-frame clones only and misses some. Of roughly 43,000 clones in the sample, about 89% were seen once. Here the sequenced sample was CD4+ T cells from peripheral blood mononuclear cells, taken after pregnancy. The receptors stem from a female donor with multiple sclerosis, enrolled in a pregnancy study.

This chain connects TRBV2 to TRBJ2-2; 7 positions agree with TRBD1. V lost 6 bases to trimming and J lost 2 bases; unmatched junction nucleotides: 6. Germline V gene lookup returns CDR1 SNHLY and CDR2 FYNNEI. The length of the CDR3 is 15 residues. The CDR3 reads CASRTGTVNTGELFF. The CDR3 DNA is TGTGCCAGCAGGACCGGGACAGTTAACACCGGGGAGCTGTTTTTT.

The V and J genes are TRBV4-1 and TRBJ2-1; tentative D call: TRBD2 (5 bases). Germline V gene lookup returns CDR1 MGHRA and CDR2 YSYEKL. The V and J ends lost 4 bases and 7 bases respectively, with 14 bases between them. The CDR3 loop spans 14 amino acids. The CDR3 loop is CASSPLRVANEQFF. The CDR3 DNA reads TGCGCCAGCAGCCCACTGCGGGTGGCGAATGAGCAGTTCTTC.

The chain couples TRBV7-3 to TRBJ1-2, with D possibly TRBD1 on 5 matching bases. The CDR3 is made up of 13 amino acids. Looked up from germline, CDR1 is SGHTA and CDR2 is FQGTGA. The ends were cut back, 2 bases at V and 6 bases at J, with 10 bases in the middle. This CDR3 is CASSLSREDGYTF. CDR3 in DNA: TGTGCCAGCAGCTTATCCAGGGAGGATGGCTACACCTTC.

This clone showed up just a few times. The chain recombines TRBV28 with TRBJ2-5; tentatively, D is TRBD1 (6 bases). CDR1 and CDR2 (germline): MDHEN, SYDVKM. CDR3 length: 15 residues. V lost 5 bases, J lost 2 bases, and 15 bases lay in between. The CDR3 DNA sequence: TGTGCCAGCAGTAGGAACAGGGCTCGGCAAGAGACCCAGTACTTC. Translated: CASSRNRARQETQYF.

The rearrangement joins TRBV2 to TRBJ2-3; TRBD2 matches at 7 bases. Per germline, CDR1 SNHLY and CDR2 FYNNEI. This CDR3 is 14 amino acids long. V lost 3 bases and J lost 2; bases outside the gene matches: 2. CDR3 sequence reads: CASSEGLPTDTQYF. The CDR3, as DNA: TGTGCCAGCAGTGAGGGACTACCCACAGATACGCAGTATTTT.

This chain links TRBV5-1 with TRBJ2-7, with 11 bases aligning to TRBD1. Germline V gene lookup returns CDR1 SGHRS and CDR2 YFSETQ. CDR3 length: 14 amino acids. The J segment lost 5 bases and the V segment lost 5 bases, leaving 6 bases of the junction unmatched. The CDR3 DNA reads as TGCGCCAGCAGGTCGGGACAGGGGGTCCACGAGCAGTACTTC. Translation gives CASRSGQGVHEQYF.

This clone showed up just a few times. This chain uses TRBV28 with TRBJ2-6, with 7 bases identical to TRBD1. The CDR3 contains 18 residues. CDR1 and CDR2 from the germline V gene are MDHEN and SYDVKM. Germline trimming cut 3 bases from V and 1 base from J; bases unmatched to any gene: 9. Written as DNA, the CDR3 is TGTGCCAGCAGTTTGGCGACAGGGACCACTTCTGGGGCCAACGTCCTGACTTTC. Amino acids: CASSLATGTTSGANVLTF.

CDR3 region: CASSCSIVRVRAGGGTDTQYF. In DNA form, the CDR3 reads TGTGCCAGCAGTTGCTCGATTGTGCGGGTCCGAGCCGGAGGAGGAACAGATACGCAGTATTTT. The genes are TRBV6-7 and TRBJ2-3; tentative D call: TRBD2 (5 bases). TRBV6-7 is filed as an ORF, its function uncertain. The V end was cut by 4 bases, the J end by 3 bases, with 32 bases between. This CDR3 spans 21 amino acids.

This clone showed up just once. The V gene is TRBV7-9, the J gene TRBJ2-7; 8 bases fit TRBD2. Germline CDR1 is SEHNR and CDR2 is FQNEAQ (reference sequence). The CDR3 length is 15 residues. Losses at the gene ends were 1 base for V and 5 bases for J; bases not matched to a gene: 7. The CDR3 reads CASSLGAGLAHEQYF. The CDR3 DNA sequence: TGTGCCAGCAGCTTAGGGGCCGGACTAGCCCACGAGCAGTACTTC.

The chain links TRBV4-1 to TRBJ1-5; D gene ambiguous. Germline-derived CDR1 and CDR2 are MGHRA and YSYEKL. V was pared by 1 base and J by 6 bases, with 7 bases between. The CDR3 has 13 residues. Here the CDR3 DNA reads TGCGCCAGCAGCCAAGTGATCGGTCAGCCCCAGCATTTT. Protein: CASSQVIGQPQHF.